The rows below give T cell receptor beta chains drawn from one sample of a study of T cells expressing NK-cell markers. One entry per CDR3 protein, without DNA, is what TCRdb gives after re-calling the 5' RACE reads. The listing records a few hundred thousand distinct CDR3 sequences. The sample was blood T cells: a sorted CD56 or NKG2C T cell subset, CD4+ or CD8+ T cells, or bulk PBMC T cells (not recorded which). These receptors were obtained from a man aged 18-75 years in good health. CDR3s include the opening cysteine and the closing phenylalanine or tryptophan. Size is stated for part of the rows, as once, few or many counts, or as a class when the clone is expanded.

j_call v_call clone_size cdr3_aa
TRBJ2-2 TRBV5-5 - CASSLSQRTDTGELFF
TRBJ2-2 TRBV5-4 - CASSLETWGGTGELFF
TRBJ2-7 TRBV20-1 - CSAVPGPYSEQYF
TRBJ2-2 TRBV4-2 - CASSQELARNTGELFF
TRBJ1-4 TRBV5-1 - CASSLGTARGNEKLFF
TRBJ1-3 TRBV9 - CASSPLILGAGASGNTIYF
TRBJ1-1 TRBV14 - CASRKYRDRDNTEAFF
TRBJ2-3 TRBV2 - CASSDQGISDTQYF
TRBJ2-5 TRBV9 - CASSSYPGRQTQYF
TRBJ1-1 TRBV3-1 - CASSQGRYTEAFF
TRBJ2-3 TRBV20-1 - CSATSGTRAYF
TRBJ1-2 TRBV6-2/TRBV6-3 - CASSPQGFYGYTF
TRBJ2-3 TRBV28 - CASSGGHLGTQYF
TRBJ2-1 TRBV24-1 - CATSDRSGPYNEQFF
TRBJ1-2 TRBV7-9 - CATKTFRWGYTF
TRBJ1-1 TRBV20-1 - CCTTAGQVNTEAFF
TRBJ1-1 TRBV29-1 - CSVRTGVETEAFF
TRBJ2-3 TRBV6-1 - CASSREGRKIDTQYF
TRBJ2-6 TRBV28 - CASSVDAQSSGANVLTF
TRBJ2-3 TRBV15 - CATSRSRMRRLSTDTQYF
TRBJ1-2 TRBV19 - CASSTARTDQNYGYTF
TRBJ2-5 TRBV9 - CASSVGSGEVETQYF
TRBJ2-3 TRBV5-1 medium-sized CASSLGTSTDTQYF